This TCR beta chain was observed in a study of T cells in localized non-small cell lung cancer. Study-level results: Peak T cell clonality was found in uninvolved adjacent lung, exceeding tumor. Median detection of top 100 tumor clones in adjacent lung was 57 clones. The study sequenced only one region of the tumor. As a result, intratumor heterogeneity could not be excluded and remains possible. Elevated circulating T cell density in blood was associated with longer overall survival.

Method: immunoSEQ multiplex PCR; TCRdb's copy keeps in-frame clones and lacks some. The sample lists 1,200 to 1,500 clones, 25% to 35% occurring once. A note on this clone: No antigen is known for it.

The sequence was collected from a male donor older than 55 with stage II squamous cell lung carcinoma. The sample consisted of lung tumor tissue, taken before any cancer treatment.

The CDR3 region has the DNA TGTGCCAGTAGTATTTTTGCGGTCAACACCGGGGAGCTGTTTTTT. Translating gives CASSIFAVNTGELFF. The rearrangement uses TRBV19 and TRBJ2-2; no clear D. The germline CDR1 and CDR2 sequences are LNHDA and SQIVND (reference sequence). The V and J ends lost 3 bases and 2 bases respectively, with 10 bases between them. The CDR3 runs 15 residues. Combining the CDR3 with reference TRBV19 and TRBJ2-2 gives the whole variable domain DGGITQSPKYLFRKEGQNVTLSCEQNLNHDAMYWYRQDPGQGLRLIYYSQIVNDFQKGDIAEGYSVSREKKESFPLTVTSAQKNPTAFYLCASSIFAVNTGELFFGEGSRLTVL.